Sample share makes the clone carrying this T cell receptor beta chain large. Its specificity is unknown. These data belong to a study of T cell repertoires in cytomegalovirus infection. At the level of the study: It can be stated that public TCR beta signatures indicated CMV infection as well as a matching HLA type. Study conclusions and caveats: Across the ex vivo response, the dominant clonotypes were HLA-C-restricted CMV-specific TCR beta clonotypes. Accumulated public TCR beta family frequency recognized individuals carrying CMV together with the relevant HLA.

A single record per CDR3 protein comes from TCRdb applying MiXCR to the reads. The top ten clones hold around 15% of a sample with fewer than 550,000 distinct CDR3 sequences, roughly 30% of them seen once. This TCR was recovered from a human donor in good health (CMV status not recorded). Some clones in this sample may be carry-over from other donors' samples. The sample was PBMCs.

CDR3: CASSPTSGGASDTQYF. The CDR3 DNA reads as TGTGCCAGCAGCCCGACTAGCGGGGGGGCTTCAGATACGCAGTATTTT. The V gene is TRBV12-3 or TRBV12-4, the J gene TRBJ2-3; 14 bases are a match to TRBD2. This CDR3 is built from 16 residues. V lost 6 bases, J lost 4 bases, and 6 bases stayed unmatched.